This T cell receptor (beta chain) was identified in a study of shared clonotypes between healthy human individuals (TCRdb year 2020). About the full investigation: A few men and two women, aged 18 to 49 years, made up the cohort. For each donor, three plates each were used for CD4 naive and CD4 memory, two plates were used for CD8 naive, and one plate was used for CD8 memory. To estimate repertoire size and how much clonotype sharing occurs between individuals, the study deeply sequenced the blood TCR repertoires of five healthy adults. Libraries were prepared and TCR repertoires were sequenced by different laboratories using diverse techniques, in order to increase sequencing depth and limit assay-specific biases. Per donor, leukapheresis produced somewhere between about 0.9 and 9.5 billion PBMCs. General conclusions and limits of the study: Sampling was limited to blood, and TCR repertoires in tissue likely differ from TCR repertoires in blood. Higher generation probabilities were observed for clonotypes shared by all four sorted-subset donors than for non-shared clonotypes. Incomplete sequencing was indicated by rarefaction of sorted-subset datasets, despite the large sequencing depth. Based on pairwise subsampling, the degree of clonotype sharing among donors was expected to be affected by sequencing depth. Because the study included only a small number of donors, the genetic and exposure-history diversity represented was limited. Naive subsets generally had larger estimated clonotype richness than memory subsets did. When a handful of donors were compared, the shared fraction of clonotypes was 5% to 6.5% for naive CD4, roughly 3.4% for naive CD8, 2.3% for memory CD4, and approximately 0.4% for memory CD8.

With regard to this clone: This receptor's antigen is unknown. No quality values exist for individual bases; no much larger clone is one base distant.

V loses 5 bases, J loses 1 base, and the germline ends lie 14 bases apart. According to the germline V gene (reference sequence), CDR1 reads MNHEY and CDR2 reads SMNVEV. From the cysteine up to the phenylalanine, the CDR3 has a length of 15 residues. CDR3 DNA is the only sequence kept; it has 45 bases, read in frame from the first base. TCR CDR3 regions were amplified from genomic DNA by multiplex PCR using the deep immunoSEQ assay. Extracted genomic DNA from each cell subset was distributed evenly across all wells of several immunoSEQ 96-well plates, and each plate was treated as a replicate. For sorted subsets, 200 to 250 ng of genomic DNA, equivalent to some 30,000 T cell genomes, went into each replicate PCR. Purified libraries were quantified with a Qubit 3.0 fluorometer, sized on a Bioanalyzer 2100, and re-quantified with the KAPA Library Quantification kit. Each immunoSEQ 96-well plate was sequenced on its own single-read 150-cycle Illumina NextSeq 550 flow cell. Per the source publication's procedure: Because the immunoSEQ output included only junctional sequences and no quality scores, the filtering could not be the same as the filtering used for full-length reads. To assign V/J genes and CDR3, sequences were annotated against IMGT germline references using PyIR, a Python wrapper for IgBLAST v1.9. Reads were filtered out if the reads had weak V/J assignments (E-value above 1e-6), no CDR3, stop codons, out-of-frame junctions, or ambiguous translated residues. V3J clonotypes were defined as sequences sharing the same inferred V gene, J gene, and CDR3 amino acid sequence. The percentage overlap between two repertoires was calculated by dividing the number of shared unique clonotypes by the size of the smaller repertoire. Three approaches were used to assess repertoire richness: RTK rarefaction, the Chao1 estimator, and Recon v2.1 estimates of unobserved clonotypes. For all TCRbeta clonotypes obtained by the gDNA method from four donors, generation probabilities were computed with OLGA. TCRdb limited this immuneACCESS table to in-frame rearrangements with V and J called. A share of clones is missing; checked studies link under half to unresolved V genes, and the rest is unexplained. V, J and clone size reflect that table, while D and trimming were determined from the DNA. The sample table holds roughly 2,000,000 clones, of which about 95% were seen once. Roughly 1% of the sample is in the top ten clones.

CD8 naive samples consisted of CD45RO-negative cells that were positively selected for CCR7, yielding a CD45RA+CCR7+ population without TemRA cells. Healthy HIV-negative adults with no recently reported acute infections or vaccinations were included as donors. Only Caucasian adults living in Nashville, Tennessee, USA were represented among the donors. After blood collection by leukapheresis, PBMCs were isolated using Ficoll-Histopaque density gradient centrifugation and then cryopreserved in the vapor phase of liquid nitrogen. Purity and quantity of every magnetically sorted T cell population were checked by analytical flow cytometry. Genomic DNA was isolated from each sorted fraction and quantified by UV absorbance on a Nanodrop 2000c.

This sequence was found in a man aged 18 to 35 in good health. The chain is made from TRBV27 and TRBJ1-1; TRBD1 is a possible D gene, resting on 6 matching bases. Specimen: naive CD8+ T cells sorted from blood. Taken with the paper, the label for cell subset or site translates to: CD45RA+CCR7+. The CDR3 reads as follows: CASSLHQQGNTEAFF. The nucleotide sequence is TGTGCCAGCAGTCTCCACCAACAGGGGAACACTGAAGCTTTCTTT.